This T cell receptor (beta chain) was captured by sequencing in a study of cytomegalovirus exposure and HLA in healthy donors. As concerns this clone: Its antigen is unknown.

Study outcomes and limitations: TCR sequences were mostly rare, though some public TCRs occurred in many donors. The study listed 164 cytomegalovirus-associated TCR beta chains. Evidence from a later analysis indicated that most CMV-associated TCR beta chains looked HLA-restricted. Follow-up analysis seemed to connect common viral pathogens with several of the most significant clusters identified.

Trimming took 6 bases from V and 4 from J; bases not matched to a gene: 17. The germline V gene encodes CDR1 MDHEN and CDR2 SYDVKM. The CDR3 covers 18 residues. Primers for the PCR totalled 60 Vbeta and 13 Jbeta. Repertoires were generated with immunoSEQ multiplex PCR, while TCRdb's copy carries only in-frame clones and drops some. The table includes roughly 120,000 clones, 76% detected once. The chain couples TRBV28 to TRBJ2-2; 7 bases map to TRBD1. Sequenced sample: PBMCs. The source of this sequence is a man aged 50 to 60 in good health and CMV-seronegative. In nucleotides, the CDR3 is TGTGCCAGCAGCCGAGTGGACGGACAGGCGGACGGCACCGGGGAGCTGTTTTTT. This encodes CASSRVDGQADGTGELFF.